Each of the 28 T cell receptor beta chains below was sequenced from the same sample in a study of blood T cell repertoires in COVID-19. Profiled with immunoSEQ multiplex PCR; TCRdb holds only in-frame clones, not every one. Among around 330,000 clones listed, under 90% were seen once. Sequencing input: PBMCs or T cells enriched from blood (not recorded which). These receptors all stem from a man in his sixties who had recovered from COVID-19.

The chain joins TRBV7-2 to TRBJ2-7; TRBD2 matches at 7 bases. The CDR3 is 16 residues long. V shed 2 bases, J shed 2 bases, and the junction held 9 bases outside the gene matches. Per the germline V gene, CDR1 is SGHTA and CDR2 is FQGNSA. The CDR3 bases are TGTGCCAGCAGCTTATCGGGGAGCGGGAACCCCTACGAGCAGTACTTC. Encoded protein: CASSLSGSGNPYEQYF.

Comment on this clone: The junction and the germline gene differ at one end; a read error may be behind it. The genes are TRBV7-7 and TRBJ2-1; a weak D match, TRBD2 (6 bases). The germline gives CDR1 SSHAT, CDR2 FNYEAQ (reference sequence). This CDR3 has 15 residues. CDR3 amino acids: CASSRGRDSGNEQFF. CDR3 DNA sequence: TGTGCTAGCAGCCGAGGACGGGACTCGGGAAATGAGCAGTTCTTC.

V is TRBV28 and J is TRBJ1-6; 9 bases align to TRBD1. The length of the CDR3 is 14 residues. Looked up from germline, CDR1 is MDHEN and CDR2 is SYDVKM. V lost 5 bases, J lost 9 bases, and 5 bases stayed unmatched. CDR3 in DNA: TGTGCCAGCAGTCCCGGGACAGGGATTTCACCCCTCCACTTT. Its translation: CASSPGTGISPLHF.

This sequence joins TRBV7-8 and TRBJ1-5; no reliable D call. Trimming took off 6 bases at V and 5 bases at J, with 17 bases between the two ends. The CDR3 contains 15 residues. In germline, CDR1 is SGHVS, CDR2 FQNEAQ. DNA for the CDR3: TGTGCCAGCAGTTCCAAAGCAGGTTCGGATCAGCCCCAGCATTTT. It translates to CASSSKAGSDQPQHF.

CDR3 protein: CATRTSGGSYEQYF. The CDR3 DNA reads TGTGCCACCCGGACTAGCGGGGGCTCCTACGAGCAGTACTTC. The chain combines TRBV2 with TRBJ2-7; 13 bases match TRBD2. CDR3 length: 14 amino acids. CDR1 is SNHLY and CDR2 is FYNNEI in the germline V gene. Trimming cost V 10 bases and J 0 bases; bases outside gene matches: 3.

V and J are TRBV5-5 and TRBJ1-2, with 10 bases fitting TRBD1. Germline V gene data show CDR1 as SGHKS and CDR2 as YYEKEE (reference sequence). Trimming at V came to 4 bases and at J to 5 bases, leaving 5 bases not matched to a gene. The CDR3 covers 14 residues. This CDR3 reads CASSPDRGLYGYTF. In DNA form, the CDR3 reads TGTGCCAGCAGCCCGGACAGGGGGTTGTATGGCTACACCTTC. The whole variable domain, remainder taken from reference TRBV5-5 and TRBJ1-2, is DAGVTQSPTHLIKTRGQQVTLRCSPISGHKSVSWYQQVLGQGPQFIFQYYEKEERGRGNFPDRFSARQFPNYSSELNVNALLLGDSALYLCASSPDRGLYGYTFGSGTRLTVV.

The rearrangement uses TRBV19 and TRBJ1-5; 8 bases match TRBD1. CDR1 is LNHDA, CDR2 SQIVND, per germline (reference sequence). The J segment lost 5 bases and the V segment lost 2 bases, leaving 8 bases of the junction unmatched. The CDR3 has 16 amino acids. The CDR3 region is CASSILGGGQDQPQHF. CDR3 sequence (DNA): TGTGCCAGTAGTATATTGGGGGGGGGACAGGATCAGCCCCAGCATTTT. The full variable domain, rest sourced from reference TRBV19 and TRBJ1-5, is DGGITQSPKYLFRKEGQNVTLSCEQNLNHDAMYWYRQDPGQGLRLIYYSQIVNDFQKGDIAEGYSVSREKKESFPLTVTSAQKNPTAFYLCASSILGGGQDQPQHFGDGTRLSIL.

The V call is TRBV18, the J call TRBJ2-4; tentatively, D is TRBD1 (5 bases). The CDR3 is 16 amino acids. Germline CDR1 KGHSH, CDR2 LQKENI. Trimming took off 2 bases at V and 0 bases at J, with 11 bases between the two ends. CDR3 DNA: TGTGCCAGCTCACCAACAGGAGCTCTAGCCAAAAACATTCAGTACTTC. This encodes CASSPTGALAKNIQYF.

The chain uses TRBV28 and TRBJ1-3, with D unresolved. The CDR3 is 15 residues long. V lost 5 bases to trimming and J lost 4 bases, with 15 bases between them. Germline V gene data show CDR1 as MDHEN and CDR2 as SYDVKM. The CDR3 DNA sequence: TGTGCCAGCAGTCGACCCCCGGCGGGAGGAAACACCATATATTTT. Translated: CASSRPPAGGNTIYF.

This chain connects TRBV27 to TRBJ2-5; D may be TRBD2 (5 bases). This CDR3 has 14 residues. The V gene lost 7 bases and the J gene lost 5 bases, with 17 bases spanning the gap. Germline CDR1 and CDR2: MNHEY and SMNVEV (reference sequence). The CDR3 here is CASTHKRGEETQYF. The CDR3, as DNA: TGTGCCAGCACCCACAAACGGGGAGAGGAGACCCAGTACTTC.

The V and J genes are TRBV5-1 and TRBJ2-7, with D perhaps matching TRBD2 (5 bases). This CDR3 comprises 16 residues. Trimming cost V 1 base and J 6 bases, with 20 bases left between them. CDR1 is SGHRS and CDR2 is YFSETQ in the germline V gene. CDR3: CASSLQAHGMSVEQYF. DNA for the CDR3: TGCGCCAGCAGCTTGCAAGCTCACGGGATGTCGGTCGAGCAGTACTTC.

A word on this clone: The junction shows a germline mismatch at one end, possibly a read error. The chain has TRBV19 and TRBJ2-2, with D possibly being TRBD1 (6 bases). The CDR3 runs to 19 residues. Germline CDR1 reads LNHDA; CDR2 reads SQIVND (reference sequence). CDR3 in DNA: TGTGCCAGCAGTATAACAAGCCTGGGCAGGGGCCATGGGACCGGGGAGCTGTTTTTT. Protein sequence: CASSITSLGRGHGTGELFF.

The J gene is TRBJ2-1, the V gene TRBV28; 11 bases are shared with TRBD2. The J segment lost 12 bases and the V segment lost 6 bases, leaving 16 bases of the junction unmatched. Germline-derived CDR1 and CDR2 are MDHEN and SYDVKM. The CDR3 covers 16 residues. The CDR3 here is CASSPTLAGVSPRQFF. CDR3 nucleotides: TGTGCCAGCAGCCCGACACTAGCGGGAGTTTCCCCGAGGCAGTTCTTC.

The V call is TRBV19, the J call TRBJ2-2, with 8 bases lining up with TRBD2. The junction had 6 bases not matched to a gene; V was cut back by 7 bases and J by 2 bases. Per the germline V gene, CDR1 is LNHDA and CDR2 is SQIVND (reference sequence). The CDR3 is 15 amino acids. The CDR3 DNA reads as TGTGCCAGTAACAGACTAGCGACAAACACCGGGGAGCTGTTTTTT. This encodes CASNRLATNTGELFF.

As regards this clone: Other DNA sequences of this sample code for an identical CDR3. The chain combines TRBV7-9 with TRBJ2-3; perhaps TRBD2 as D (6 bases). This CDR3 region has 14 residues. Trimming left V 5 bases short and J 2 bases short, with 11 bases between. Per the germline V gene, CDR1 is SEHNR and CDR2 is FQNEAQ (reference sequence). CDR3 in DNA: TGTGCCAGCAGCCAGGGACTTTCCACAGATACGCAGTATTTT. This codes for CASSQGLSTDTQYF.

The gene calls are TRBV11-3 and TRBJ1-5; D not resolved. The CDR3 is 17 residues long. CDR1 is SGHNT, CDR2 YENEEA, per germline. V was trimmed by 3 bases and J by 0 bases, leaving 15 bases between them. The CDR3 protein is CASSLRSQAYSNQPQHF. The DNA of the CDR3 is TGTGCCAGCAGCTTGCGATCCCAGGCTTATAGCAATCAGCCCCAGCATTTT.

The count of this clone is one. The chain links TRBV4-2 to TRBJ2-7; 11 bases match TRBD2. With V trimmed by 0 bases and J by 4 bases, 8 bases remained unmatched. Germline assignment: CDR1 LGHNA and CDR2 YNFKEQ. This CDR3 has 17 residues. Here the CDR3 reads CASSQEGNSGRAYEQYF. The CDR3 DNA is TGTGCCAGCAGCCAAGAGGGGAATAGCGGGAGGGCATACGAGCAGTACTTC.

This chain links TRBV19 with TRBJ1-2; D is perhaps TRBD1 (6 bases). CDR1 and CDR2 (germline): LNHDA, SQIVND (reference sequence). V gave up 5 bases and J gave up 2 bases, with 15 bases separating them. There are 15 residues in the CDR3. CDR3 sequence (DNA): TGTGCCAGTAGTGCCCAGGGGTCCCCAAACTATGGCTACACCTTC. Protein: CASSAQGSPNYGYTF.

The rearrangement joins TRBV30 to TRBJ2-1; no clear D. The V gene's germline CDR1 is GTSNPN and CDR2 SVGIG (reference sequence). V was clipped by 0 bases and J by 6 bases, with 9 bases between them. This CDR3 contains 13 residues. The DNA for the CDR3 is TGTGCCTGGAGTGTCTCGAGGCCCAATGAGCAGTTCTTC. Protein sequence: CAWSVSRPNEQFF.

This clone appeared a single time. The chain recombines TRBV27 with TRBJ1-4; TRBD1 might be the D (6 bases). The CDR3 is 16 residues long. The germline CDR1 and CDR2 sequences are MNHEY and SMNVEV (reference sequence). Trimming took 3 bases from V and 6 from J, leaving 17 bases between them. The CDR3 DNA sequence: TGTGCCAGCAGTTTTAATACCAGGGGAAGGGATGAAAAACTGTTTTTT. Its protein is CASSFNTRGRDEKLFF.

This clone has a handful of counts. The V call is TRBV4-2, the J call TRBJ2-5; a weak D match, TRBD2 (6 bases). Trimming cost V 0 bases and J 4 bases, with 9 bases left between them. The CDR3 is 14 amino acids. Germline V gives CDR1 LGHNA, CDR2 YNFKEQ. The CDR3 spells CASSQDLGGETQYF. CDR3 coding DNA: TGTGCCAGCAGCCAAGATCTGGGAGGAGAGACCCAGTACTTC.

The chain has TRBV7-6 and TRBJ2-1; TRBD2 aligns across 9 bases. The CDR3 totals 21 residues. Unmatched junction bases numbered 20, after V lost 5 bases and J lost 0 bases. Germline V gene data show CDR1 as SGHVS and CDR2 as FNYEAQ. CDR3 coding DNA: TGTGCCAGCAGCCCGGGGGGGCGAGCGGGAGGACGAAGTAGCTCCTACAATGAGCAGTTCTTC. Protein: CASSPGGRAGGRSSSYNEQFF.

The chain combines TRBV6-4 with TRBJ2-2; possibly TRBD2 for D (5 bases). The germline CDR1 and CDR2 sequences are MRHNA and SNTAGT. V lost 4 bases and J lost 2, with 8 bases in between. This CDR3 has 14 amino acids. Here the CDR3 DNA reads TGTGCCAGCAGTGTACTAGTTAACACCGGGGAGCTGTTTTTT. This encodes CASSVLVNTGELFF.

The V gene is TRBV25-1, the J gene TRBJ1-1; no reliable D call. Germline V gene sequence: CDR1 MGHDK, CDR2 SYGVNS. The CDR3 has 15 amino acids. Trimming cost V 1 base and J 2 bases, with 11 bases left between them. The CDR3 sequence is CASSESGERNTEAFF. The CDR3 coding sequence is TGTGCCAGCAGTGAATCTGGGGAGCGAAACACTGAAGCTTTCTTT.

The J gene is TRBJ2-1, the V gene TRBV27, with TRBD2 matching 11 bases. V lost 0 bases and J lost 6; bases outside the gene matches: 4. Germline assignment: CDR1 MNHEY and CDR2 SMNVEV (reference sequence). The CDR3 spans 16 residues. The CDR3 loop is CASSLSGLADRNEQFF. Here the CDR3 DNA reads TGTGCCAGCAGTTTATCGGGACTAGCGGATCGCAATGAGCAGTTCTTC.

This rearrangement joins TRBV7-9 to TRBJ2-7, with 10 bases identical to TRBD2. The trim removed 0 bases at V and 7 bases at J, leaving 6 bases unmatched. Germline loops: CDR1 SEHNR, CDR2 FQNEAQ (reference sequence). The CDR3 length is 15 residues. CDR3 DNA sequence: TGTGCCAGCAGCTTAGCTTCCGGGACTAGCGTAGAGCAGTACTTC. Protein: CASSLASGTSVEQYF. Complete variable domain (other parts from reference TRBV7-9 and TRBJ2-7): DTGVSQNPRHKITKRGQNVTFRCDPISEHNRLYWYRQTLGQGPEFLTYFQNEAQLEKSRLLSDRFSAERPKGSFSTLEIQRTEQGDSAMYLCASSLASGTSVEQYFGPGTRLTVT.

The chain has TRBV12-3 or TRBV12-4 and TRBJ1-2; 7 bases agree with TRBD1. CDR3 length: 12 amino acids. Losses at the gene ends were 5 bases for V and 8 bases for J; bases not matched to a gene: 5. The CDR3 protein is CASSETGEGYTF. DNA for the CDR3: TGTGCCAGCAGTGAAACAGGGGAGGGCTACACCTTC.

The rearrangement joins TRBV29-1 to TRBJ2-2; possible D gene TRBD1, 6 bases. The germline gives CDR1 SQVTM, CDR2 ANQGSEA. The CDR3 has 14 residues. V was trimmed by 4 bases and J by 1 base, leaving 10 bases between them. The CDR3 DNA is TGCAGCGTTGGTCAGGGGTTGAACACCGGGGAGCTGTTTTTT. Its translation: CSVGQGLNTGELFF.